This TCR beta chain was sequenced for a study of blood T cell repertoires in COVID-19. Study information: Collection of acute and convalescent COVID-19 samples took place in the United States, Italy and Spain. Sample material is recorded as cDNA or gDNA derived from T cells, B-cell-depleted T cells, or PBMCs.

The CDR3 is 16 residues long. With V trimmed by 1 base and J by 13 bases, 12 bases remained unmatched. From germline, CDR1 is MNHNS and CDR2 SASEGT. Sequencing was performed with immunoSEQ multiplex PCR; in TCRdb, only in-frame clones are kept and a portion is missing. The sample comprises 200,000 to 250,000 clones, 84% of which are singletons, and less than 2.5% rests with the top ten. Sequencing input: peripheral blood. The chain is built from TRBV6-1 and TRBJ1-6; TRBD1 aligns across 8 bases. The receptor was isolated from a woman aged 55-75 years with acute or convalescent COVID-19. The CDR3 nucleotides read TGTGCCAGCAGTGAAGGGTCCCCAGGGGGCAGAGGGCCCCTCCACTTT. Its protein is CASSEGSPGGRGPLHF.